The count of the clone carrying this T cell receptor beta chain is one. There are 16 residues in the CDR3. The germline CDR1 and CDR2 sequences are MNHNY and SVGAGI (reference sequence). V lost 5 bases to trimming and J lost 6 bases; unmatched junction nucleotides: 12. The sample comes from a study of blood T cell repertoires in COVID-19. About the research overall: PBMCs, B-cell-depleted T cells, or T cells were the source of the cDNA or gDNA that made up the material.

Clones were sequenced by immunoSEQ multiplex PCR, and TCRdb holds only the in-frame ones, with some missing. The repertoire holds 350,000 to 400,000 clones, with under 90% as singletons. Participant-reported clinical history was the basis for cohort assignment. Sequenced sample: PBMCs or T cells enriched from blood (not recorded which). This sequence joins TRBV6-6 and TRBJ1-2; TRBD1 matches at 10 bases. This receptor was identified in a woman aged 25 to 39 who had recovered from COVID-19. The CDR3 reads CASSTSGTGVEDGYTF. The DNA of the CDR3 is TGTGCCAGCAGTACCAGTGGGACAGGGGTTGAGGATGGCTACACCTTC.